This note documents a single T cell receptor beta chain sequence. Antigen unknown. Here immunoSEQ multiplex PCR was the method, and the copy in TCRdb shows in-frame clones only, minus some. The table includes 20,000 to 30,000 clones, 85% to 90% detected once. The CDR3 runs 13 residues. The germline V gene has CDR1 SGHRS and CDR2 YFSETQ. Between the trimmed V and J ends, which lost 0 bases and 2 bases, there was a span of 6 bases. This entry comes from a study of OX40 agonist ivuxolimab in advanced cancers. Study findings and constraints: Undetermined was the antigen specificity of the expanded peripheral T cells.

Autoimmune disease history or systemic immunosuppression disqualified patients. Sequencing was performed on CD4+ or CD8+ T cells sorted from blood, taken in a trial of the OX40 agonist ivuxolimab. The receptor comes from an adult with an advanced solid tumor such as melanoma, head and neck, liver or kidney cancer. The chain recombines TRBV5-1 with TRBJ2-7; D remains ambiguous. The DNA of the CDR3 is TGCGCCAGCAGCTTGGACGGTACCTACGAGCAGTACTTC. Translated, it gives CASSLDGTYEQYF.